These T cell receptor beta chains were read from a single sample in a study of T cells expressing NK-cell markers. Each CDR3 protein gets one entry in TCRdb, which reprocessed the 5' RACE reads and gives no DNA. Its table lists under 500,000 distinct CDR3 sequences. The specimen was blood T cells: a sorted CD56 or NKG2C T cell subset, CD4+ or CD8+ T cells, or bulk PBMC T cells (not recorded which). These receptors were collected from a woman aged 18 to 75 in good health. Both conserved end residues are part of each CDR3.

J,V,CDR3
TRBJ2-5,TRBV27,CASSSLAGGVETQYF
TRBJ1-1,TRBV19,CASGPYRRDTEAFF
TRBJ2-3,TRBV6-2/TRBV6-3,CASSYLPGLADPTRYF
TRBJ1-2,TRBV5-1,CATSQGSHYGYTF
TRBJ2-3,TRBV11-2,CASSSLSGGSTDTQYF
TRBJ2-2,TRBV5-5,CASSFLAGGSGELFF
TRBJ1-1,TRBV11-2,CASSLVVGPVMNTEAFF
TRBJ1-4,TRBV6-5,CASSYSPGQAEKLFF
TRBJ1-2,TRBV29-1,CSVGGQARDYGYTF
TRBJ2-5,TRBV21-1,CASSKHRLLQETQYF
TRBJ1-2,TRBV5-4,CASSPTGGLYGYTF
TRBJ2-2,TRBV4-3,CASSQGNSHTGELFF
TRBJ2-2,TRBV28,CASSLSGGTGELFF
TRBJ2-1,TRBV9,CASSVLSRNSYNEQFF
TRBJ2-5,TRBV4-3,CASSQDLLFTQETQYF
TRBJ1-6,TRBV29-1,CSVDGGGVTNSPLHF
TRBJ2-1,TRBV6-2/TRBV6-3,CASRAGTSSYNEQFF
TRBJ1-6,TRBV6-2/TRBV6-3,CASSRVLGSPLHF